Presented here are 10 T cell receptor beta chains from one specimen sequenced in a study of blood T cells in healthy people across ages. Primed by a sample-barcoded 5' primer and a J-beta primer mix, a second PCR proceeded for 7 to 11 cycles. MiXCR was run by TCRdb on the 5' RACE reads, yielding one entry per CDR3 protein. The table has around 700,000 distinct CDR3 sequences, just under 25% seen once. Separately, the same data were catalogued under a study of T cells of mothers and their children.

Sequencing was performed on blood. These receptors all stem from a boy aged 5-17 years in good health.

This sequence joins TRBV5-1 and TRBJ2-5; 9 bases agree with TRBD1. The CDR3 covers 15 residues. Germline loops: CDR1 SGHRS, CDR2 YFSETQ. Losses at the gene ends were 4 bases for V and 4 bases for J; bases not matched to a gene: 8. For the CDR3, the DNA is TGCGCCAGCAGCCCAGGACAGGGGAAACGAGAGACCCAGTACTTC. Translating it yields CASSPGQGKRETQYF.

The chain has TRBV11-3 and TRBJ2-3, with D uncertain. The CDR3 spans 16 residues. CDR1 and CDR2 (germline): SGHNT, YENEEA. V was pared by 1 base and J by 2 bases, with 13 bases between. The chain's CDR3 is CASSLAGRRNTDTQYF. The CDR3 DNA is TGTGCCAGCAGCTTAGCGGGTCGGCGAAACACAGATACGCAGTATTTT.

This clonotype was seen more than once but under ten times. V is TRBV6-5 and J is TRBJ2-2; D might be TRBD1 or TRBD2, each matching 5 bases. The V and J ends lost 2 bases and 6 bases respectively, with 10 bases between them. The CDR3 contains 14 residues. In germline, CDR1 is MNHEY, CDR2 SVGAGI. CDR3 in DNA: TGTGCCAGCAGTTACGGGACGCTCCCCGGGGAGCTGTTTTTT. This gives the protein CASSYGTLPGELFF.

The rearrangement uses TRBV27 and TRBJ1-6; no firm D call. Between the trimmed V and J ends, which lost 4 bases and 7 bases, there was a span of 11 bases. Per germline, CDR1 MNHEY and CDR2 SMNVEV (reference sequence). CDR3 size: 14 residues. The chain's CDR3 is CASSSVPGNSPLHF. CDR3 coding DNA: TGTGCCAGCAGTTCCGTACCTGGCAATTCACCCCTCCACTTT.

The V gene is TRBV5-5, the J gene TRBJ1-4, with D unresolved. From germline, CDR1 is SGHKS and CDR2 YYEKEE (reference sequence). CDR3 length equals 13 residues. With 2 bases removed from V and 5 bases from J, the gap between germline ends came to 7 bases. The CDR3 coding sequence is TGTGCCAGCAGCTTCCCAGAGAATGAAAAACTGTTTTTT. It encodes CASSFPENEKLFF.

This clonotype was observed once. V is TRBV20-1 and J is TRBJ2-7; D is unclear. Germline CDR1 reads DFQATT; CDR2 reads SNEGSKA (reference sequence). V gave up 4 bases and J gave up 3 bases, with 16 bases separating them. This CDR3 has 14 residues. CDR3 amino acids: CSAKPRAWDYEQYF. The CDR3 DNA reads TGCAGTGCTAAACCTCGTGCCTGGGACTACGAGCAGTACTTC.

This clonotype occurred a few times. The chain links TRBV19 to TRBJ1-1; the D is unclear. V lost 3 bases to trimming and J lost 1 base, with 9 bases between them. This CDR3 region has 14 residues. CDR1 and CDR2 (germline): LNHDA, SQIVND (reference sequence). The CDR3 DNA follows: TGTGCCAGTAGTATCCGACACCCGAACACTGAAGCTTTCTTT. Protein sequence: CASSIRHPNTEAFF.

This clonotype was counted a few times. J is TRBJ2-1 and V is TRBV4-1; D is perhaps TRBD1 (6 bases). V was pared by 4 bases and J by 1 base, with 14 bases between. Germline values: CDR1 MGHRA, CDR2 YSYEKL. This CDR3 is 16 amino acids long. In DNA, the CDR3 is TGCGCCAGCAGCCCACAGGAAGGGACATCCTACAATGAGCAGTTCTTC. Amino acids: CASSPQEGTSYNEQFF.

The chain combines TRBV19 with TRBJ2-1; 10 nucleotides agree with TRBD1. The V segment lost 4 bases and the J segment 8 bases; nucleotides outside the gene matches: 8. Germline CDR1 reads LNHDA; CDR2 reads SQIVND (reference sequence). This CDR3 comprises 15 residues. This CDR3 reads CASSRGTGAAYEQFF. The CDR3 nucleotides are TGTGCCAGTAGTAGGGGGACAGGGGCGGCATATGAGCAGTTCTTC. The whole variable domain, filled in from reference TRBV19 and TRBJ2-1, reads DGGITQSPKYLFRKEGQNVTLSCEQNLNHDAMYWYRQDPGQGLRLIYYSQIVNDFQKGDIAEGYSVSREKKESFPLTVTSAQKNPTAFYLCASSRGTGAAYEQFFGPGTRLTVL.

The chain is built from TRBV4-3 and TRBJ2-7, with 9 bases aligning to TRBD1. Looked up from germline, CDR1 is LGHNA and CDR2 is YSLEER. V trimming: 0 bases; J trimming: 4 bases; junction bases outside the gene matches: 7. This CDR3 spans 16 amino acids. The CDR3 bases are TGCGCCAGCAGCCAAGATCGAACAGGGGGCTCTTACGAGCAGTACTTC. Its protein product is CASSQDRTGGSYEQYF.